This T cell receptor (beta chain) was sequenced for a study of identical twins. Findings and caveats of the study: Twins showed weaker excess sharing in their beta out-of-frame sequences.

There are 12 residues in the CDR3. Trimming took 3 bases from V and 10 from J, leaving 7 bases between them. Germline V gene lookup returns CDR1 MGHDK and CDR2 SYGVNS. This clonotype was found a few times. What it recognizes is unknown. TCRdb re-analysed the 5' RACE reads in MiXCR, keeping a single row per CDR3 protein. The sample contains 700,000 or so distinct CDR3 sequences, about 20% of which appear only once. The data also belong to a second study, concerning T cells expressing NK-cell markers.

The sequencing sample was made of PBMCs. This clonotype originated in a woman aged 18-35 years in good health. This sequence joins TRBV25-1 and TRBJ1-6; D call uncertain. Here the CDR3 DNA reads TGTGCCAGCAGTGAGTTCGGGTCACCCCTCCACTTT. Protein: CASSEFGSPLHF.